Listed below are T cell receptor beta chains from one sample, sequenced in a study of blood T cells in healthy people across ages. TCRdb re-derived calls from the 5' RACE reads in MiXCR, one entry per CDR3 protein. This table has under 1,000,000 distinct CDR3 sequences, 35% to 60% appearing once. The source material was blood. These TCRs come from a man at least 80 years old in good health. Each CDR3 is given with its conserved first and last residue. Each record gives: V gene, J gene, clone size, D gene, CDR3 DNA, CDR3 protein. The D gene is left open where the match is weak. Size values are once, few and many counts, or a class for expanded clones, and some rows have none.

>TRBV25-1|TRBJ2-7|.|TRBD1
TGTGCCAGCAGTCAACAGGGGTCCGTCTCCTACGAGCAGTACTTC
CASSQQGSVSYEQYF
>TRBV18|TRBJ2-5|.|.
TGTGCCAGCTCACCAGGACAGAACGTGGGGACCCAGTACTTC
CASSPGQNVGTQYF
>TRBV24-1|TRBJ2-1|.|TRBD1
TGTGCCACCAGTGACCATTCCGGGACAGGGCCCTACAATGAGCAGTTCTTC
CATSDHSGTGPYNEQFF
>TRBV12-3/TRBV12-4|TRBJ2-1|few|.
TGTGCCAGCAATTCGGCTGGCGAGCAGTTCTTC
CASNSAGEQFF
>TRBV20-1|TRBJ1-4|.|.
TGCAGTGCTAGAGATGGGGAAGGGCCCAATGAAAAACTGTTTTTT
CSARDGEGPNEKLFF
>TRBV7-6|TRBJ2-5|few|TRBD2
TGTGCCAGCAGCTTAGGTTCCCTAGCGGGAGTTCAAGAGACCCAGTACTTC
CASSLGSLAGVQETQYF
>TRBV12-3/TRBV12-4|TRBJ2-1|.|.
TGTGCCAGCAGTCGCCAAAGGGACCAAAGCTCCCACAATGAGCAGTTCTTC
CASSRQRDQSSHNEQFF
>TRBV20-1|TRBJ2-3|.|.
TGCAGTGCTAGAAGCTGGACAAACACAGATACGCAGTATTTT
CSARSWTNTDTQYF
>TRBV7-8|TRBJ2-5|.|.
TGTGCCAGCAGCTTAGCTCTTAAAGAGACCCAGTACTTC
CASSLALKETQYF
>TRBV19|TRBJ1-5|.|.
TGTGCCAGTACCAAATGGGGATATGGTCAGCCCCAGCATTTT
CASTKWGYGQPQHF
>TRBV2|TRBJ2-1|.|.
TGTGCCAGACGGACCGAAATGGATGGGCAGTTCTTC
CARRTEMDGQFF
>TRBV28|TRBJ2-3|.|.
TGTGCCAGCAGTCCCCGAACCGGGACCCCGACCACAGATACGCAGTATTTT
CASSPRTGTPTTDTQYF
>TRBV7-9|TRBJ2-1|few|.
TGTGCCAGCAGCTCTGGGGTCTACAATGAGCAGTTCTTC
CASSSGVYNEQFF
>TRBV12-3/TRBV12-4|TRBJ2-7|.|.
TGTGCCAGCAGTTCTCGGGCTAGCCTTAGCTCCTACGAGCAGTACTTC
CASSSRASLSSYEQYF
>TRBV9|TRBJ2-3|.|TRBD2
TGTGCCAGTAAAAATGGGAGGGCCCGCACAGATACGCAGTATTTT
CASKNGRARTDTQYF
>TRBV7-2|TRBJ2-7|.|.
TGTGCCAGCAGTCCGATCACTACAGCTGGCTACGAGCAGTACTTC
CASSPITTAGYEQYF
>TRBV4-2|TRBJ2-3|many|TRBD2
TGTGCCAGCAGCCGGGCAGCGGGGGGGAGGGATACGCAGTATTTT
CASSRAAGGRDTQYF
>TRBV25-1|TRBJ2-5|few|TRBD2
TGTGCCAGCAGTGCCCCACCGGGACTAGCGGGAGAGGAGACCCAGTACTTC
CASSAPPGLAGEETQYF
>TRBV20-1|TRBJ1-1|.|.
TGCAGTGCTACTGCGGGGGGCGTCGCTGAAGCTTTCTTT
CSATAGGVAEAFF
>TRBV20-1|TRBJ2-1|.|TRBD2
TGCAGTGCTCCCTCGGTCGCGACTAGCGGATCCAATGAGCAGTTCTTC
CSAPSVATSGSNEQFF
>TRBV5-1|TRBJ2-1|.|TRBD1
TGCGCCAGCAGACTCACGACAGGGCTGACCTACAATGAGCAGTTCTTC
CASRLTTGLTYNEQFF
>TRBV12-3/TRBV12-4|TRBJ2-7|.|TRBD2
TGTGCCAGCAGCCCTGGACTAGCGGGAGGTTGGGTCGAGCAGTACTTC
CASSPGLAGGWVEQYF
>TRBV29-1|TRBJ1-4|many|.
TGCAGCGTTTTTCCTCCGGCGAGAGGTGAAAAACTGTTTTTT
CSVFPPARGEKLFF
>TRBV12-3/TRBV12-4|TRBJ2-1|.|TRBD2
TGTGCCAGCAACCTTAGCGGGAGAGGCGAGCAGTTCTTC
CASNLSGRGEQFF
>TRBV20-1|TRBJ1-6|.|TRBD1
TGCAGTGCTAGACCTTCGGGACAGGGTTCTTCACCCCTCCACTTT
CSARPSGQGSSPLHF
>TRBV12-3/TRBV12-4|TRBJ2-5|.|TRBD2
TGTGCCAGCAGTTGGGGACTAGCGGGAGATGAGGAGCAGTACTTC
CASSWGLAGDEEQYF
>TRBV7-7|TRBJ2-1|.|TRBD2
TGTGCCAGCAGCCCGGGACTAGCGGGACACAATGAGCAGTTCTTC
CASSPGLAGHNEQFF
>TRBV29-1|TRBJ2-3|few|TRBD2
TGCAGCGTGGCCGCCGGGACTAGCGCGACAGATACGCAGTATTTT
CSVAAGTSATDTQYF
>TRBV12-3/TRBV12-4|TRBJ1-1|.|.
TGTGCCAGCGGTTCCGGTAGGGTGGGATTGGCTGAAGCTTTCTTT
CASGSGRVGLAEAFF
>TRBV7-2|TRBJ1-4|.|.
TGTGCCAGCAGCTTCGGGACCCGTGAAAAACTGTTTTTT
CASSFGTREKLFF
>TRBV4-2|TRBJ2-5|many|TRBD2
TGTGCCAGCAGCCACATCGGGAGGGTCGAGACCCAGTACTTC
CASSHIGRVETQYF
>TRBV28|TRBJ1-5|few|.
TGTGCCAGCAGTTTACTCCTGGATAATCAGCCCCAGCATTTT
CASSLLLDNQPQHF
>TRBV12-3/TRBV12-4|TRBJ1-4|.|.
TGTGCCAGCAGTTTAGCGGTCGGGCTGGGTGAAAAACTGTTTTTT
CASSLAVGLGEKLFF
>TRBV3-1|TRBJ2-7|.|TRBD2
TGTGCCAGCAGCCCCGGGGGGGGTAGCGAGCAGTACTTC
CASSPGGGSEQYF
>TRBV7-2|TRBJ1-1|few|.
TGTGCCAGCAGCTTACACGAAACGAACACTGAAGCTTTCTTT
CASSLHETNTEAFF